The 20 T cell receptor beta chains reported below all come from one sample, sequenced in a study of shared clonotypes between healthy human individuals (dated by TCRdb to the early 2020s). Library generation was performed with the immunoSEQ multiplex PCR assay. The table comes from immuneACCESS by way of TCRdb, which keeps in-frame sequences with V and J called. Part of the clones is missing from these tables; in studies checked, under half for an unresolved V gene and the rest for unknown reasons. The sample data list roughly 2.2 million clones, and roughly 93% of these were observed just once. About 0.39% of the sample rests with the top ten. The specimen was naive CD4+ T cells from PBMCs. Reading the label with the study, this specimen's cell subset or site is: CD45RA+ positively selected. The receptors here all came from a man aged 18 to 29 in good health. Some clones in this sample may be carry-over from other donors' samples.

This chain joins TRBV30 and TRBJ1-1; D is uncertain. The CDR3 sequence is 12 residues long. Germline V gene data show CDR1 as GTSNPN and CDR2 as SVGIG (reference sequence). Trimming removed 0 bases at V and 13 bases at J, with 15 bases between. The CDR3 DNA reads as TGTGCCTGGAGTGTAAGACGGACTCAAAATTTCTTT. Amino acid sequence: CAWSVRRTQNFF.

This chain connects TRBV5-1 to TRBJ2-7; the D call may be TRBD1 or TRBD2 (6 bases each). The CDR3 runs to 14 residues. CDR1 is SGHRS and CDR2 is YFSETQ in the germline V gene. The V end was cut by 6 bases, the J end by 2 bases, with 15 bases between. CDR3 sequence reads: CASNGGSPAYEQYF. CDR3 nucleotides: TGCGCCAGCAACGGGGGCTCCCCAGCCTACGAGCAGTACTTC.

The J gene is TRBJ2-1, the V gene TRBV5-4; 12 bases agree with TRBD2. The CDR3 contains 15 residues. J lost 8 bases, V lost 4 bases, and 7 bases had no gene match. From germline, CDR1 is SGHNT and CDR2 YYREEE (reference sequence). The CDR3: CASSRGLAGSYEQFF. The CDR3 DNA follows: TGTGCCAGCAGCCGAGGACTAGCGGGGTCCTATGAGCAGTTCTTC.

J is TRBJ2-7 and V is TRBV15, with D tentatively TRBD2 (7 bases). V dropped 5 bases and J dropped 2 bases, with 16 bases sitting between them. CDR1 is LNHNV and CDR2 is YYDKDF in the germline V gene (reference sequence). This CDR3 has 15 amino acids. The CDR3 loop reads CATSLGGGPTYEQYF. In nucleotides, the CDR3 is TGTGCCACCAGCCTAGGGGGGGGGCCTACCTACGAGCAGTACTTC.

This clone was counted a single time. This same CDR3 is encoded by further DNA sequences in the sample. J is TRBJ1-1 and V is TRBV9, with TRBD1 matching over 7 bases. CDR1 is SGDLS and CDR2 is YYNGEE in the germline V gene. V dropped 3 bases and J dropped 2; count of bases not matched to a gene: 4. The CDR3 consists of 14 residues. In nucleotides, the CDR3 is TGTGCCAGCAGCGCCAACAGGGGAAACACTGAAGCTTTCTTT. This codes for CASSANRGNTEAFF.

The V and J genes are TRBV28 and TRBJ2-3; no clear D gene. V lost 7 bases and J 0 bases, leaving 14 bases between the germline ends. Looked up from germline, CDR1 is MDHEN and CDR2 is SYDVKM. The CDR3 sequence is 15 residues long. DNA for the CDR3: TGTGCCAGCAAAGAGCAGCCCCTTAGCACAGATACGCAGTATTTT. It encodes CASKEQPLSTDTQYF.

This chain joins TRBV15 and TRBJ2-5; D call uncertain. Trimming cost V 1 base and J 1 base, with 7 bases left between them. The CDR3 contains 14 residues. The germline gives CDR1 LNHNV, CDR2 YYDKDF (reference sequence). CDR3 coding DNA: TGTGCCACCAGCAGAGGGAACTTCCAAGAGACCCAGTACTTC. As protein: CATSRGNFQETQYF.

This clone was found a few times. This chain connects TRBV4-2 to TRBJ1-1; D may be TRBD1 (6 bases). Deletions cut 4 bases from V and 4 bases from J, with 10 bases between. Germline V CDR1 and CDR2: LGHNA, YNFKEQ. The CDR3 length is 13 residues. In nucleotides, the CDR3 is TGTGCCAGCAGCCGAGGACAGTTCACTGAAGCTTTCTTT. It yields the protein CASSRGQFTEAFF.

CDR3 sequence reads: CSVSRTGAMNTEAFF. The CDR3 coding sequence is TGCAGCGTTTCTAGGACAGGGGCGATGAACACTGAAGCTTTCTTT. The chain recombines TRBV29-1 with TRBJ1-1; TRBD1 matches 9 bases. Germline loops: CDR1 SQVTM, CDR2 ANQGSEA. V lost 5 bases to trimming and J lost 0 bases; unmatched junction nucleotides: 7. This CDR3 region has 15 residues. The variable domain in full, completed from reference TRBV29-1 and TRBJ1-1, reads SAVISQKPSRDICQRGTSLTIQCQVDSQVTMMFWYRQQPGQSLTLIATANQGSEATYESGFVIDKFPISRPNLTFSTLTVSNMSPEDSSIYLCSVSRTGAMNTEAFFGQGTRLTVV.

This chain connects TRBV6-1 to TRBJ1-5; no firm D call. Germline CDR1 and CDR2: MNHNS and SASEGT. The CDR3 totals 16 residues. Trimming pared 1 base from V and 4 bases from J, leaving 14 bases between. The CDR3 sequence is CASSEGVGPSNQPQHF. The CDR3 nucleotides are TGTGCCAGCAGTGAAGGTGTAGGGCCTTCAAATCAGCCCCAGCATTTT.

The genes are TRBV29-1 and TRBJ1-1, with D tentatively TRBD1 (6 bases). Trimming took 0 bases from V and 5 from J, leaving 13 bases between them. The length of the CDR3 is 14 residues. The germline V gene encodes CDR1 SQVTM and CDR2 ANQGSEA. The CDR3 DNA follows: TGCAGCGTTGAAGAGGCCTACAGGGAGACTGAAGCTTTCTTT. Its protein is CSVEEAYRETEAFF.

The chain couples TRBV29-1 to TRBJ2-7; 12 bases map to TRBD2. This CDR3 has 13 amino acids. The V gene's germline CDR1 is SQVTM and CDR2 ANQGSEA. The V and J ends lost 4 bases and 5 bases, in that order; junction bases with no gene match: 3. As DNA, the CDR3 is TGCAGCGTTGCCCGACTAGCGGGAGACGAGCAGTACTTC. Translated, it gives CSVARLAGDEQYF.

The V gene is TRBV5-1, the J gene TRBJ2-5; a possible D gene is TRBD1 (7 bases). The length of the CDR3 is 17 residues. Trimming cost V 5 bases and J 2 bases, with 22 bases left between them. Germline CDR1 is SGHRS and CDR2 is YFSETQ. The CDR3 sequence: CASSRRNPGDRQETQYF. DNA of the CDR3: TGCGCCAGCAGTAGGAGGAATCCGGGGGACAGACAAGAGACCCAGTACTTC.

For this clone: Additional DNA sequences in this sample encode the identical CDR3. The rearrangement joins TRBV28 to TRBJ1-1; no clear D. The V and J ends lost 5 bases and 3 bases respectively, with 4 bases between them. From germline, CDR1 is MDHEN and CDR2 SYDVKM. This CDR3 is 11 amino acids long. The CDR3 nucleotides are TGTGCCAGCAGTGGTTACACTGAAGCTTTCTTT. Translated: CASSGYTEAFF.

The gene calls are TRBV7-6 and TRBJ1-1; D is uncertain. Germline lookup yields CDR1 SGHVS and CDR2 FNYEAQ. The CDR3 contains 17 residues. Trimming pared 1 base from V and 5 bases from J, leaving 20 bases between. In DNA, the CDR3 is TGTGCCAGCAGCTTAGAAGGCTTGGGCAGGAGCTTGACTGAAGCTTTCTTT. Its translation: CASSLEGLGRSLTEAFF.

The chain recombines TRBV11-3 with TRBJ2-2; D is uncertain. Germline lookup yields CDR1 SGHNT and CDR2 YENEEA. The CDR3 runs 13 residues. The germline V and J ends were trimmed by 5 bases and 6 bases, with 10 bases remaining between them. The CDR3 protein is CASSLNLAGELFF. CDR3 coding DNA: TGTGCCAGCAGCCTGAACTTAGCCGGGGAGCTGTTTTTT.

This chain joins TRBV4-3 and TRBJ2-7, with D perhaps TRBD2 (6 bases). Germline V gives CDR1 LGHNA, CDR2 YSLEER. Trimming cost V 1 base and J 1 base, with 11 bases left between them. This CDR3 has 15 residues. DNA of the CDR3: TGCGCCAGCAGCCAAGTGGACGGGAGATCCTACGAGCAGTACTTC. The encoded protein is CASSQVDGRSYEQYF.

The chain recombines TRBV5-4 with TRBJ2-7, with D tentatively TRBD2 (6 bases). V was clipped by 4 bases and J by 2 bases, with 13 bases between them. The CDR3 loop spans 14 amino acids. Germline V gene lookup returns CDR1 SGHNT and CDR2 YYREEE (reference sequence). CDR3 DNA sequence: TGTGCCAGCAGCACGCCGGGACTCCCCTACGAGCAGTACTTC. Amino acids: CASSTPGLPYEQYF.

The CDR3 sequence: CASSSIRGTGLRGYTF. The DNA for the CDR3 is TGTGCCAGCAGTTCCATACGTGGGACAGGGCTTAGGGGCTACACCTTC. V gene TRBV28 combines with J gene TRBJ1-2, with 9 bases matching TRBD1. Germline CDR1 reads MDHEN; CDR2 reads SYDVKM. CDR3 length: 16 amino acids. V lost 4 bases, J lost 8 bases, and 14 bases stayed unmatched.

The genes are TRBV5-1 and TRBJ2-2, with a tentative D call TRBD1 (7 bases). The CDR3 covers 14 residues. With 3 bases removed from V and 5 bases from J, the gap between germline ends came to 11 bases. CDR1 is SGHRS and CDR2 is YFSETQ in the germline V gene. For the CDR3, the DNA is TGCGCCAGCAGCTCGGAGGGACAGACCGGGGAGCTGTTTTTT. Encoded protein: CASSSEGQTGELFF.